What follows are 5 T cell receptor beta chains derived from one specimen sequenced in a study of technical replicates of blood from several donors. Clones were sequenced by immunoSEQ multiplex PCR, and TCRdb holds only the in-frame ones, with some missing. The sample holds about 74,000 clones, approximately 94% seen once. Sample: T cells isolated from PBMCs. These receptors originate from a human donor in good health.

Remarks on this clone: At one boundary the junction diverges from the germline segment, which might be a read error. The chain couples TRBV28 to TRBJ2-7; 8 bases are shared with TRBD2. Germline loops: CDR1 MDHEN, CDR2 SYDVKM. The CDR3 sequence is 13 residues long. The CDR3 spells CASRPTTGGLANF. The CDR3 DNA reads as TGTGCCAGCAGACCAACTACGGGGGGGTTGGCGAACTTC.

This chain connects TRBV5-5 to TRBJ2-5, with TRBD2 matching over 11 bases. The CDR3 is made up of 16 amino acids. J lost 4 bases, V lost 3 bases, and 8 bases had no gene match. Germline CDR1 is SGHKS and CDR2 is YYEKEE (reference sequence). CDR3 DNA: TGTGCCAGCAGCTCTCCTCTAGCGGGAGGAGGAGAGACCCAGTACTTC. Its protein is CASSSPLAGGGETQYF.

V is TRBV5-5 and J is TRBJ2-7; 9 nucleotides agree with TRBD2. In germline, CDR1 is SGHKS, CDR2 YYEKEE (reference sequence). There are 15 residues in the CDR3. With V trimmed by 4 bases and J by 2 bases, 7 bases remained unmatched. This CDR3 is CASSPGGGVTYEQYF. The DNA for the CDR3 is TGTGCCAGCAGCCCAGGCGGGGGGGTTACCTACGAGCAGTACTTC. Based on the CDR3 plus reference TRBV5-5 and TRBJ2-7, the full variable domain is DAGVTQSPTHLIKTRGQQVTLRCSPISGHKSVSWYQQVLGQGPQFIFQYYEKEERGRGNFPDRFSARQFPNYSSELNVNALLLGDSALYLCASSPGGGVTYEQYFGPGTRLTVT.

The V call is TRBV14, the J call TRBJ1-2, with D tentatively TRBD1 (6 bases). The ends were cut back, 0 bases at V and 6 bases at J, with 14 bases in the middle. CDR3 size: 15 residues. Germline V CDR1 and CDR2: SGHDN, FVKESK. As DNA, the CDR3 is TGTGCCAGCAGCCAAGATATTATGACAGGTCATGGCTACACCTTC. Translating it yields CASSQDIMTGHGYTF.

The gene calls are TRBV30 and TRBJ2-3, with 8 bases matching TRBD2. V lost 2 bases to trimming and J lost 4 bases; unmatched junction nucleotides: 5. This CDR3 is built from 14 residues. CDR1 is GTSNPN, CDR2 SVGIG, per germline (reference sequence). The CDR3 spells CAWSRSGISDTQYF. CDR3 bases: TGTGCCTGGAGTCGTAGCGGGATATCAGATACGCAGTATTTT.